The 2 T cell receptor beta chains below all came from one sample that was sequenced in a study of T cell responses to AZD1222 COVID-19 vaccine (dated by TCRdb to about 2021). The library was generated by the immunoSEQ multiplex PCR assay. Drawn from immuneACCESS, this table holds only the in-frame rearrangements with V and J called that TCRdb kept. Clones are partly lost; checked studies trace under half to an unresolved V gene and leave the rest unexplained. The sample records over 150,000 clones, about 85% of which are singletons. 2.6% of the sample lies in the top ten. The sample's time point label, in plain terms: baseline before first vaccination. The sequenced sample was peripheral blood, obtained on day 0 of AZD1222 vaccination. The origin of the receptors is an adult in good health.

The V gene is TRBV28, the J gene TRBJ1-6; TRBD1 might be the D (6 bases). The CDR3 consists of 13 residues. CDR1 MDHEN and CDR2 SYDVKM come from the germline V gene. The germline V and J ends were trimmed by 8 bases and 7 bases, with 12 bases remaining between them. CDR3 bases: TGTGCCAGCCATACAGGGTGGAATTCACCCCTCCACTTT. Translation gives CASHTGWNSPLHF.

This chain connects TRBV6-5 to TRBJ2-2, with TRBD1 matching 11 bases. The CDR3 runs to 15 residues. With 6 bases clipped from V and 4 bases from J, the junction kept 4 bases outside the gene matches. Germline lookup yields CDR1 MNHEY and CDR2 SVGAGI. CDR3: CASRDRGLSTGELFF. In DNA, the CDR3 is TGTGCCAGCAGGGACAGGGGGCTTAGCACCGGGGAGCTGTTTTTT.